These T cell receptor beta chains were read from a single sample in a study of blood T cell repertoires in COVID-19. Produced via immunoSEQ multiplex PCR; TCRdb's table is partial and in-frame only. The sample contains approximately 110,000 clones, 70% to 75% of which appear only once. What was sequenced was peripheral blood. The receptors here all came from a man older than 75 with COVID-19, enrolled during active disease. The CDR3 runs from the conserved cysteine through the conserved F or W. D genes are given only for firm matches. Size is omitted from some rows. Given values are once, few, many or a class for expanded clones.

clone_size	d_call	v_call	j_call	cdr3_aa	cdr3_nt
.	.	TRBV28	TRBJ1-6	CASSTGYGSPLHF	TGTGCCAGCAGTACAGGGTACGGATCACCCCTCCACTTT
.	.	TRBV19	TRBJ2-7	CASSITESYEQYF	TGTGCCAGTAGTATTACTGAGTCCTACGAGCAGTACTTC
.	TRBD2	TRBV24-1	TRBJ2-3	CATSETSGRQDTQYF	TGTGCCACCAGTGAGACTAGCGGGAGGCAAGATACGCAGTATTTT
.	.	TRBV11-3	TRBJ2-5	CASSLEGGETQYF	TGTGCCAGCAGCTTAGAGGGGGGAGAGACCCAGTACTTC
.	TRBD2	TRBV5-4	TRBJ2-1	CASSWGGLAGEFEQFF	TGTGCCAGCAGCTGGGGGGGACTAGCGGGAGAATTTGAGCAGTTCTTC
.	.	TRBV21-1	TRBJ1-2	CATLYWDGYTF	TGTGCCACACTATACTGGGATGGCTACACCTTC
once	TRBD2	TRBV2	TRBJ2-7	CASGRLAGEVNEQYF	TGTGCCAGCGGCAGACTAGCGGGAGAGGTGAACGAGCAGTACTTC
many	.	TRBV20-1	TRBJ1-5	CSASGGAQHF	TGCAGTGCTAGCGGGGGAGCCCAGCATTTT
.	.	TRBV7-8	TRBJ2-7	CASSLQGEQYF	TGTGCCAGCAGCTTACAGGGAGAGCAGTACTTC
few	.	TRBV7-8	TRBJ1-2	CASSLSSGGIERGYTF	TGTGCCAGCAGCTTAAGTTCGGGGGGGATTGAACGAGGCTACACCTTC
.	TRBD1	TRBV9	TRBJ2-1	CASSRTGVEQFF	TGTGCCAGCAGCCGGACAGGAGTTGAGCAGTTCTTC
many	.	TRBV5-6	TRBJ1-1	CASSLAVTIYLDTEAFF	TGTGCCAGCAGCTTGGCCGTGACTATCTATCTTGACACTGAAGCTTTCTTT